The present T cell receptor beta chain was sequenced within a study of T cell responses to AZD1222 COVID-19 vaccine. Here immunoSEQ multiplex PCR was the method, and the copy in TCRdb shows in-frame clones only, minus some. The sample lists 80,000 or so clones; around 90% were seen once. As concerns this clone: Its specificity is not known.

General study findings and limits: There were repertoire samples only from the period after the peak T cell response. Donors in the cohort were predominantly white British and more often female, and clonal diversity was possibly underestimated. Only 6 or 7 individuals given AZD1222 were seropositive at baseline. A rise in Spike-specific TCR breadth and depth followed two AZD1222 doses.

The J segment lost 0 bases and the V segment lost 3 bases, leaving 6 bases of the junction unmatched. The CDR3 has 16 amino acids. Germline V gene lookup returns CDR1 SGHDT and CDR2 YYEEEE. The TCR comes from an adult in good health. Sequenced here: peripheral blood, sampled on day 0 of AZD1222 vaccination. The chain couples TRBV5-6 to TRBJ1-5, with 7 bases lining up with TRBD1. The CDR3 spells CASSSTGASSNQPQHF. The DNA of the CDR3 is TGTGCCAGCAGCTCTACAGGGGCAAGTAGCAATCAGCCCCAGCATTTT.